This passage covers 26 T cell receptor beta chains from one sample sequenced in a study of vaccination and CD4 T cells after COVID-19. The treatment here: roughly 11-day PBMC culture with coronavirus spike peptide pools or control peptides (ViraFEST assay). Sequence data for DNA of cultured CD4+ T cells were generated by the Oncomine TCR Beta short-read assay. TCRdb re-called the PCR reads through MiXCR, storing one row per CDR3 protein. The sample contains about 14,000 distinct CDR3 sequences, less than 70% of which appear only once. Their specific antigens are unknown. Material: CD4+ T cells from blood, cultured in vitro, obtained before SARS-CoV-2 vaccination. The receptors derive from a human donor who had recovered from COVID-19.

The sample holds one count of this clonotype. The chain is built from TRBV18 and TRBJ2-7, with 7 nucleotides matching TRBD2. Germline CDR1 KGHSH, CDR2 LQKENI. Losses at the gene ends were 5 bases for V and 4 bases for J; bases not matched to a gene: 8. The CDR3 is 14 amino acids. CDR3 sequence reads: CASSSEREGYEQYF. In DNA form, the CDR3 reads TGTGCCAGCTCATCAGAGCGGGAAGGGTACGAGCAGTACTTC.

This clonotype turned up a few times. The genes are TRBV19 and TRBJ1-5; TRBD1 is a possible D gene (6 bases). The germline V and J ends were trimmed by 4 bases and 1 base, with 14 bases remaining between them. This CDR3 has 16 residues. Germline V lookup: CDR1 LNHDA, CDR2 SQIVND (reference sequence). CDR3 sequence (DNA): TGTGCCAGTAGTACCACCGGGACACGGAGCAATCAGCCCCAGCATTTT. It is translated as CASSTTGTRSNQPQHF. Using reference TRBV19 and TRBJ1-5 for the parts outside the CDR3, the full variable domain is DGGITQSPKYLFRKEGQNVTLSCEQNLNHDAMYWYRQDPGQGLRLIYYSQIVNDFQKGDIAEGYSVSREKKESFPLTVTSAQKNPTAFYLCASSTTGTRSNQPQHFGDGTRLSIL.

Details on this clonotype: A much larger clone is a single base away; this may be a read error. The CDR3 DNA sequence: TGTGCCAGCAGCTTCACAGATACGCAGTATTTT. Amino acids: CASSFTDTQYF. The genes are TRBV7-3 and TRBJ2-3, with no clear D. V was cut by 3 bases and J by 2 bases, with 0 bases left in between. Germline CDR1 SGHTA, CDR2 FQGTGA. There are 11 residues in the CDR3.

This clonotype has only a few counts. V usage is TRBV27 and J usage is TRBJ2-7; D call uncertain. V dropped 3 bases and J dropped 3 bases, with 12 bases sitting between them. Germline V gene sequence: CDR1 MNHEY, CDR2 SMNVEV (reference sequence). The CDR3 runs to 14 residues. The CDR3 sequence: CASSFSGPLYEQYF. The CDR3 nucleotides read TGTGCCAGCAGTTTCTCCGGGCCCCTCTACGAGCAGTACTTC.

V usage is TRBV15 and J usage is TRBJ2-6, with D possibly matching TRBD2 (7 bases). There are 16 residues in the CDR3. The ends were cut back, 1 base at V and 3 bases at J, with 10 bases in the middle. Per the germline V gene, CDR1 is LNHNV and CDR2 is YYDKDF (reference sequence). For the CDR3, the DNA is TGTGCCACCAGCAGAGTTAGGGGGGGTGGGGCCAACGTCCTGACTTTC. It codes for CATSRVRGGGANVLTF.

The chain's CDR3 is CSARDFKWGYEQYF. Written as DNA, the CDR3 is TGCAGTGCTAGAGACTTTAAATGGGGATACGAGCAGTACTTC. J is TRBJ2-7 and V is TRBV20-1; D not certain. This CDR3 has 14 amino acids. Germline values: CDR1 DFQATT, CDR2 SNEGSKA (reference sequence). V was shortened by 0 bases and J by 4 bases, with 13 bases between the two germline ends.

In its sample, this clonotype was seen a few times. V usage is TRBV20-1 and J usage is TRBJ1-3; D is uncertain. The CDR3 extends over 13 amino acids. V lost 5 bases to trimming and J lost 0 bases, with 8 bases between them. Germline V gene data show CDR1 as DFQATT and CDR2 as SNEGSKA (reference sequence). The chain's CDR3 is CSARSYSGNTIYF. The CDR3 nucleotides are TGCAGTGCTCGGAGCTACTCTGGAAACACCATATATTTT.

This clonotype was seen just once. V gene TRBV10-3 combines with J gene TRBJ1-1; D is unresolved. Trimming took off 2 bases at V and 1 base at J, with 5 bases between the two ends. The germline CDR1 and CDR2 sequences are ENHRY and SYGVKD. CDR3 length equals 13 residues. The CDR3 loop reads CAISEGQNTEAFF. The CDR3 bases are TGTGCCATCAGTGAGGGGCAGAACACTGAAGCTTTCTTT.

The chain is built from TRBV27 and TRBJ2-3, with 8 positions matching TRBD1. Germline V gene sequence: CDR1 MNHEY, CDR2 SMNVEV (reference sequence). The CDR3 length is 14 residues. With V trimmed by 8 bases and J by 6 bases, 10 bases remained unmatched. CDR3 nucleotides: TGTGCCAGCGCGTCCAGGGGGCAGTTGGATACGCAGTATTTT. Protein: CASASRGQLDTQYF.

To note about this clonotype: This likely comes from a read error, as the CDR3 has no conserved phenylalanine or tryptophan at its end. CDR3 DNA sequence: TGTGCCAGCAGAAGTCCTGGGGTCAGGGGCGAAAGCTATGGCTACACCCTC. Protein: CASRSPGVRGESYGYTL. The chain carries TRBV2 and TRBJ1-2; perhaps TRBD1 as D (6 bases). This CDR3 is 17 amino acids long. Germline V CDR1 and CDR2: SNHLY, FYNNEI. The V end was cut by 6 bases, the J end by 4 bases, with 24 bases between.

This clonotype occurred once. Here the CDR3 reads CASSLDRDYGYTF. Here the CDR3 DNA reads TGTGCCAGCAGTTTAGACCGAGACTATGGCTACACCTTC. The chain recombines TRBV28 with TRBJ1-2; D unresolved. Trimming shortened V by 2 bases and J by 3 bases, and 7 bases separated the two germline ends. There are 13 residues in the CDR3. Per germline, CDR1 MDHEN and CDR2 SYDVKM.

This clonotype was detected a few times. The chain has TRBV20-1 and TRBJ1-4; D is perhaps TRBD1 (5 bases). Per the germline V gene, CDR1 is DFQATT and CDR2 is SNEGSKA (reference sequence). This CDR3 contains 11 residues. V lost 3 bases and J lost 15, with 14 bases in between. CDR3 sequence reads: CSAREGVRMFF. DNA for the CDR3: TGCAGTGCTAGGGAAGGGGTCAGGATGTTTTTT.

The chain joins TRBV27 to TRBJ2-1; 8 bases are shared with TRBD2. This CDR3 comprises 17 residues. The germline gives CDR1 MNHEY, CDR2 SMNVEV (reference sequence). V lost 5 bases to trimming and J lost 15 bases; unmatched junction nucleotides: 24. CDR3 residues: CASSPGGGQGKPNVVFF. CDR3 in DNA: TGTGCCAGCAGTCCCGGGGGGGGGCAGGGGAAACCAAACGTAGTGTTCTTC.

This clonotype was seen only a few times. This chain joins TRBV20-1 and TRBJ1-1, with 9 bases identical to TRBD1. V was clipped by 4 bases and J by 7 bases; unmatched bases: 10. Germline loops: CDR1 DFQATT, CDR2 SNEGSKA (reference sequence). The CDR3 sequence is 14 residues long. CDR3 DNA sequence: TGCAGTGCTATTAAAGGGACAGGGTTTGATGAAGCTTTCTTT. Amino acid sequence: CSAIKGTGFDEAFF.

The V call is TRBV20-1, the J call TRBJ1-6; 7 bases align to TRBD1. The germline CDR1 and CDR2 sequences are DFQATT and SNEGSKA (reference sequence). The CDR3 contains 13 residues. V shed 5 bases, J shed 9 bases, and the junction held 7 bases outside the gene matches. The CDR3 bases are TGCAGTGCTCGACAGGGACTTAGTTCACCCCTCCACTTT. Translated, it gives CSARQGLSSPLHF.

This chain links TRBV15 with TRBJ1-4; weak D call: TRBD1 (5 bases). CDR1 and CDR2 (germline): LNHNV, YYDKDF (reference sequence). The CDR3 extends over 15 amino acids. V lost 1 base and J lost 6, with 12 bases in between. CDR3 residues: CATSRVQGPYEKLFF. The DNA of the CDR3 is TGTGCCACCAGCAGAGTGCAGGGTCCTTATGAAAAACTGTTTTTT.

The chain is built from TRBV6-5 and TRBJ1-3; TRBD1 might be the D (5 bases). The CDR3 covers 15 residues. The germline V and J ends were trimmed by 2 bases and 6 bases, with 14 bases remaining between them. Germline V CDR1 and CDR2: MNHEY, SVGAGI. For the CDR3, the DNA is TGTGCCAGCAGTTACCGGGGGGGTGGCCAAAACACCATATATTTT. Its translation is CASSYRGGGQNTIYF.

The genes are TRBV6-1 and TRBJ1-1; D is perhaps TRBD1 (5 bases). V was cut by 2 bases and J by 4 bases, with 17 bases left in between. Germline assignment: CDR1 MNHNS and CDR2 SASEGT. The CDR3 length is 16 residues. The CDR3 nucleotides are TGTGCCAGCAGTGAATCACCGGGACGGGATCGCACTGAAGCTTTCTTT. The encoded protein is CASSESPGRDRTEAFF.

The genes are TRBV7-2 and TRBJ1-1; D not resolved. Per the germline V gene, CDR1 is SGHTA and CDR2 is FQGNSA. V lost 1 base to trimming and J lost 0 bases, with 6 bases between them. The CDR3 is made up of 14 amino acids. The CDR3 spells CASSLGGMNTEAFF. Written as DNA, the CDR3 is TGTGCCAGCAGCTTAGGTGGGATGAACACTGAAGCTTTCTTT.

This clonotype was counted a few times. The rearrangement uses TRBV27 and TRBJ1-4, with D hard to call. The germline V and J ends were trimmed by 6 bases and 7 bases, with 9 bases remaining between them. Germline V gene sequence: CDR1 MNHEY, CDR2 SMNVEV (reference sequence). CDR3 length: 12 residues. The CDR3 DNA follows: TGTGCCAGCAGACGACTAGGTGAAAAACTGTTTTTT. Its translation is CASRRLGEKLFF.

The chain has TRBV6-2 or TRBV6-3 and TRBJ2-5, with D unclear. The V gene lost 4 bases and the J gene lost 5 bases, with 17 bases spanning the gap. The germline gives CDR1 MNHEY, CDR2 SVGEGT. The CDR3 spans 15 residues. The CDR3 region is CASSLGPGLLETQYF. CDR3 nucleotides: TGTGCCAGCAGTTTAGGGCCAGGCCTTTTGGAGACCCAGTACTTC.

The chain has TRBV20-1 and TRBJ2-5; tentative D call: TRBD1 (5 bases). CDR3 length: 13 amino acids. V was trimmed by 0 bases and J by 7 bases, leaving 12 bases between them. Germline V CDR1 and CDR2: DFQATT, SNEGSKA (reference sequence). The CDR3 spells CSARDLGRVTQYF. The CDR3 bases are TGCAGTGCTAGAGATCTCGGCAGGGTGACCCAGTACTTC.

The V and J genes are TRBV18 and TRBJ1-2, with D possibly matching TRBD1 (6 bases). The V end was cut by 5 bases, the J end by 7 bases, with 14 bases between. This CDR3 region has 13 residues. Germline values: CDR1 KGHSH, CDR2 LQKENI. The CDR3 region is CASSAGADVGYTF. For the CDR3, the DNA is TGTGCCAGCTCAGCAGGGGCGGACGTTGGCTACACCTTC.

The gene calls are TRBV12-3 or TRBV12-4 and TRBJ2-1; 10 bases align to TRBD1. This CDR3 is built from 16 residues. J was trimmed by 3 bases and V by 7 bases; bases with no gene match: 9. The CDR3 here is CASKPGDRGNYNEQFF. The CDR3 coding sequence is TGTGCCAGCAAGCCGGGGGACAGGGGAAACTACAATGAGCAGTTCTTC.

The table lists this clonotype with a few counts. V gene TRBV27 combines with J gene TRBJ1-2, with D unclear. Germline V lookup: CDR1 MNHEY, CDR2 SMNVEV (reference sequence). Trimming took off 1 base at V and 1 base at J, with 13 bases between the two ends. This CDR3 has 16 residues. The CDR3 protein is CASSLLPSRINYGYTF. In nucleotides, the CDR3 is TGTGCCAGCAGTTTATTGCCATCCCGGATTAACTATGGCTACACCTTC.

By sample fraction, this clonotype is medium-sized. The CDR3 DNA is TGTGCCAGCAGAGGGACTGGCAATCAGCCCCAGCATTTT. Protein sequence: CASRGTGNQPQHF. This chain uses TRBV6-1 with TRBJ1-5; a possible D gene is TRBD1 (5 bases). V lost 6 bases, J lost 2 bases, and 8 bases lay in between. Looked up from germline, CDR1 is MNHNS and CDR2 is SASEGT. There are 13 residues in the CDR3.